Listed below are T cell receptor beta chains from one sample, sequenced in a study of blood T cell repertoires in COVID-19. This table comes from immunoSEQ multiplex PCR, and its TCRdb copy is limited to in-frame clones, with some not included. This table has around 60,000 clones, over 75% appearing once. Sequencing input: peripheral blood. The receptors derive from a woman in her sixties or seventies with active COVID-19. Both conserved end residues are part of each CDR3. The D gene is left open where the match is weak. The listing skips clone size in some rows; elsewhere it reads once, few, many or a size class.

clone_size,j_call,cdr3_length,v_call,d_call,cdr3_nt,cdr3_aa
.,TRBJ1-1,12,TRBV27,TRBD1,TGTGCCAGCAGAACAGGGGGCACTGAAGCTTTCTTT,CASRTGGTEAFF
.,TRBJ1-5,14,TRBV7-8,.,TGTGCCAGCAGCTTCCAGGGCCAGGGGCAGCCCCAGCATTTT,CASSFQGQGQPQHF
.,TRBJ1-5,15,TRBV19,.,TGTGCCAGTAGTCCACTCAGGGTAAGCAATCAGCCCCAGCATTTT,CASSPLRVSNQPQHF
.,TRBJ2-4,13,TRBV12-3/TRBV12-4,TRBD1,TGTGCCAGCAGTTTATTACAGGGGTACATTCAGTACTTC,CASSLLQGYIQYF
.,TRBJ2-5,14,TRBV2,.,TGTGCCAGCATTCGTAGCGGCAGGGGGGAGACCCAGTACTTC,CASIRSGRGETQYF
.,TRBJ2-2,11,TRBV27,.,TGTGCCAGCAGTTTCGCCGGGGAGCTGTTTTTT,CASSFAGELFF
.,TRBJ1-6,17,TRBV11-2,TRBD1,TGTGCCAGCAGCTTAACACAGGGGAGCTCCTATAATTCACCCCTCCACTTT,CASSLTQGSSYNSPLHF
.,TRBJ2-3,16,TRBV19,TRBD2,TGTGCCAGTAGTAGAGGACTAGCGGGGGGTCGGGATACGCAGTATTTT,CASSRGLAGGRDTQYF
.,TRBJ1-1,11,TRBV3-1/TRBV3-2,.,TGTGCCAGCAGCCCAGGCACTGAAGCTTTCTTT,CASSPGTEAFF
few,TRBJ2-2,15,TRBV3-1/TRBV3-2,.,TGTGCCAGCAGTCCTCGTGGGGCCTCCACCGGGGAGCTGTTTTTT,CASSPRGASTGELFF
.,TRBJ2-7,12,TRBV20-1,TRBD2,TGCAGTGCTAGTAGCGGGGGATCCGAGCAGTACTTC,CSASSGGSEQYF
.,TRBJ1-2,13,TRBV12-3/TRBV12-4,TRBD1,TGTGCCAGCAGTACGGGACAGCACTATGGCTACACCTTC,CASSTGQHYGYTF
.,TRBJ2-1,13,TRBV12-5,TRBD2,TGTGCCCAGGGGCTAGCGGGTGACAATGAGCAGTTCTTC,CAQGLAGDNEQFF
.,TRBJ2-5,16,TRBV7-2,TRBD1,TGTGCCAGCAGCCCCCGGACAGGGGGCCGCCAAGAGACCCAGTACTTC,CASSPRTGGRQETQYF
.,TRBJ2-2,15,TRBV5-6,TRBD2,TGTGCCAGCAGCTTAGCGGGACTAGCGACCGGGGAGCTGTTTTTT,CASSLAGLATGELFF
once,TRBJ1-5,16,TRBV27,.,TGTGCCAGCAGTCAACAGGGACGGCACATTCAAAGGCCCCAGCATTTT,CASSQQGRHIQRPQHF
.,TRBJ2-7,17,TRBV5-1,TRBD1,TGCGCCAGCAGCTTGGCACCGATAGGGACAGGAGCCTACGAGCAGTACTTC,CASSLAPIGTGAYEQYF
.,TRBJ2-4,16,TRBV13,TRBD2,TGTGCCAGCAGCCCACGAGGGACTAGCGGTAAAAACATTCAGTACTTC,CASSPRGTSGKNIQYF
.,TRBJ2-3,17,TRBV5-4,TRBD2,TGTGCCAGCAGCGACGGGACTAGCGGGGGATTGGCAGATACGCAGTATTTT,CASSDGTSGGLADTQYF
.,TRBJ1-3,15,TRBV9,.,TGTGCCAGCAGCGTAGCAGGGAGGTCTGGAAACACCATATATTTT,CASSVAGRSGNTIYF
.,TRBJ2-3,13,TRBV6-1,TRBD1,TGTGCCAGCAGTGAAGGACAGGGTGTTACGCAGTATTTT,CASSEGQGVTQYF
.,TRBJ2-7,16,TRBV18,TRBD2,TGTGCCAGCTCACCCCAGGGAGCGGGGGGTTTGTACGAGCAGTACTTC,CASSPQGAGGLYEQYF
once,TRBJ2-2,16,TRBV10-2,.,TGCGCCAGCAGTGAGCTGCGGCCCTCGAACACCGGGGAGCTGTTTTTT,CASSELRPSNTGELFF
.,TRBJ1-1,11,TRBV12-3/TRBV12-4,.,TGTGCCAGCAGTTTTCAGGGTGCAGCTTTCTTT,CASSFQGAAFF
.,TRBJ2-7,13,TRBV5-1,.,TGCGCCAGCAGCTTGGAGCAGGGGTACGAGCAGTACTTC,CASSLEQGYEQYF
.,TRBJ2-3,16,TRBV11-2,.,TGTGCCAGCAGCTTAGTGGTCCAGCGGGGCACAGATACGCAGTATTTT,CASSLVVQRGTDTQYF